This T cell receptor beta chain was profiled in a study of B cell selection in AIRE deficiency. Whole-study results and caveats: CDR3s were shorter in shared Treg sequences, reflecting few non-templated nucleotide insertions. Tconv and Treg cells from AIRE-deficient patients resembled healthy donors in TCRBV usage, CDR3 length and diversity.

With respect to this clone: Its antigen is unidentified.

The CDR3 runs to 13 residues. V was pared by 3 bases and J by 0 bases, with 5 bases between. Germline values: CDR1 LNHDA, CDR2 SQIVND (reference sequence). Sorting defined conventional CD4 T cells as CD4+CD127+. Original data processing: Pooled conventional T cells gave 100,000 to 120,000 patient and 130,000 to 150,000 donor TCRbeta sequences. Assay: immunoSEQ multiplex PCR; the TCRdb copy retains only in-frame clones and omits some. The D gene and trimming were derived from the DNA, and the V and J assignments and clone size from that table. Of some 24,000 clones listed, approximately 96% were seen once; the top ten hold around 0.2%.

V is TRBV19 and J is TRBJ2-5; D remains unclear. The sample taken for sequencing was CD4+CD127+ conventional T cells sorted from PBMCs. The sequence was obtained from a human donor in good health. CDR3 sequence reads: CASSMGYQETQYF. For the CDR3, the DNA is TGTGCCAGTAGTATGGGCTACCAAGAGACCCAGTACTTC. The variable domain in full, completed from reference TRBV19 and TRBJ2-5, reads DGGITQSPKYLFRKEGQNVTLSCEQNLNHDAMYWYRQDPGQGLRLIYYSQIVNDFQKGDIAEGYSVSREKKESFPLTVTSAQKNPTAFYLCASSMGYQETQYFGPGTRLLVL.